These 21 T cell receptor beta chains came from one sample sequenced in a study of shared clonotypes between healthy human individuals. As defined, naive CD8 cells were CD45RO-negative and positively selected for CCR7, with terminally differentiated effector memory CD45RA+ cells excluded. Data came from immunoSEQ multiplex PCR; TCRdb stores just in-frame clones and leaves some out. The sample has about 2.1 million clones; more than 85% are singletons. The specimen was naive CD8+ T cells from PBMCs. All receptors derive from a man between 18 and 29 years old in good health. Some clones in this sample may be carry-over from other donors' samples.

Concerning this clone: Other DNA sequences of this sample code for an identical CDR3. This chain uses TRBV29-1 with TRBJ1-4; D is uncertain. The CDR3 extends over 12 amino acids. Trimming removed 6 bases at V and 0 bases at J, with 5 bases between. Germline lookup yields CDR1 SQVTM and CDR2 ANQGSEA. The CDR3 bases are TGCAGCGTAAGAGCAACTAATGAAAAACTGTTTTTT. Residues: CSVRATNEKLFF.

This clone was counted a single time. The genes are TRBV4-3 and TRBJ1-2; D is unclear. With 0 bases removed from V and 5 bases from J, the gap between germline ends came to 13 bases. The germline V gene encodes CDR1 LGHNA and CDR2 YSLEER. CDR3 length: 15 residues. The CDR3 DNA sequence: TGCGCCAGCAGCCAAGAGTACCCCAGCCCATATGGCTACACCTTC. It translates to CASSQEYPSPYGYTF.

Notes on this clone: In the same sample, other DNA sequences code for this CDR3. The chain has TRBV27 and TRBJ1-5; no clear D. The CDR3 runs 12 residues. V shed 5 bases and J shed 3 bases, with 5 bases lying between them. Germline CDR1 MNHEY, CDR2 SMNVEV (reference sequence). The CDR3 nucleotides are TGTGCCAGCAGTCCGCACAATCAGCCCCAGCATTTT. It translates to CASSPHNQPQHF.

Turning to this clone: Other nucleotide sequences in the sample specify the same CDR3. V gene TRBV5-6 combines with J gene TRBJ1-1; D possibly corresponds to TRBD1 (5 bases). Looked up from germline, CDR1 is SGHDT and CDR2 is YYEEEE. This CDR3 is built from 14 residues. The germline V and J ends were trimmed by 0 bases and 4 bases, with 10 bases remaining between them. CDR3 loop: CASSLVRVGTEAFF. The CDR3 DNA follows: TGTGCCAGCAGCTTGGTCAGGGTGGGCACTGAAGCTTTCTTT.

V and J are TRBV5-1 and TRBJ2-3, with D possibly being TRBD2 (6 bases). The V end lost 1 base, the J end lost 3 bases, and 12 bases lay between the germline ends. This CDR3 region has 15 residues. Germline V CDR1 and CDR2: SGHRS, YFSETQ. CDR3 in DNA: TGCGCCAGCAGCTTGATTGGGGGGACGACAGATACGCAGTATTTT. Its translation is CASSLIGGTTDTQYF.

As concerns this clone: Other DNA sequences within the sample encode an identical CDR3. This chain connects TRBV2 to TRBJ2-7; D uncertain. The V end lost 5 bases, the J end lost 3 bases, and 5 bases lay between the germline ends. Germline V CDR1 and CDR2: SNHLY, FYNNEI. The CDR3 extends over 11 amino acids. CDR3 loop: CASSSNYEQYF. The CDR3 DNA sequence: TGTGCCAGCAGTTCAAACTACGAGCAGTACTTC.

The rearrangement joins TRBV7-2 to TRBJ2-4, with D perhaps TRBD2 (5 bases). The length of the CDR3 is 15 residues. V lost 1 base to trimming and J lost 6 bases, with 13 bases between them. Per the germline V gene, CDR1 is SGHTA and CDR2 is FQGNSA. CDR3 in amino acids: CASSLVASGGNIQYF. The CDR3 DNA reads TGTGCCAGCAGCTTAGTGGCAAGCGGTGGAAACATTCAGTACTTC.

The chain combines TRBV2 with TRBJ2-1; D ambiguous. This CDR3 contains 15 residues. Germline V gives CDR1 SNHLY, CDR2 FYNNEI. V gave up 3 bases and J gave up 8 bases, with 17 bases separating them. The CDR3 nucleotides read TGTGCCAGCAGTGATGGTATGGCCACCCAGGATGAGCAGTTCTTC. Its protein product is CASSDGMATQDEQFF.

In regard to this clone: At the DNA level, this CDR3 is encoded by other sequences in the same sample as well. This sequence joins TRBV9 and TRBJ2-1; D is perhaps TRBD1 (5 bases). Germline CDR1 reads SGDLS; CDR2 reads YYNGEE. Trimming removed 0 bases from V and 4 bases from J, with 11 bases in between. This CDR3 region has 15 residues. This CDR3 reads CASSVGVTAYNEQFF. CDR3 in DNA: TGTGCCAGCAGCGTAGGTGTGACAGCATACAATGAGCAGTTCTTC.

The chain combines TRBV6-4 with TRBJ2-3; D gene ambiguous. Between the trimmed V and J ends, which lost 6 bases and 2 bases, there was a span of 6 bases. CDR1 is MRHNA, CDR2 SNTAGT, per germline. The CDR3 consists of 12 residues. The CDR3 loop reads CASSDHTDTQYF. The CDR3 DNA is TGTGCCAGCAGCGATCACACAGATACGCAGTATTTT.

The CDR3 spells CASSLSVVVGETQYF. The CDR3 DNA sequence: TGTGCCAGCAGCCTCTCGGTCGTCGTAGGAGAGACCCAGTACTTC. V is TRBV7-6 and J is TRBJ2-5; D is uncertain. Germline CDR1 SGHVS, CDR2 FNYEAQ. The CDR3 is 15 amino acids. Trimming removed 5 bases from V and 4 bases from J, with 17 bases in between.

Written as DNA, the CDR3 is TGTGCCAGCAGCGTTTCACTCCGGGACACAAACACCGGGGAGCTGTTTTTT. Its translation is CASSVSLRDTNTGELFF. This rearrangement joins TRBV9 to TRBJ2-2, with D tentatively TRBD1 (6 bases). The CDR3 runs to 17 residues. Trimming shortened V by 2 bases and J by 2 bases, and 16 bases separated the two germline ends. Looked up from germline, CDR1 is SGDLS and CDR2 is YYNGEE.

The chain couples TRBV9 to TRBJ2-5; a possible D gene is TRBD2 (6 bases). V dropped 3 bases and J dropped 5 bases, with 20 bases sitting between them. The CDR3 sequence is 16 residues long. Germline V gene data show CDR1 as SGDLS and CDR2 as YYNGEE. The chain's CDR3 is CASSGPSGTLSETQYF. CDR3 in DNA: TGTGCCAGCAGCGGTCCCTCAGGGACTTTATCGGAGACCCAGTACTTC.

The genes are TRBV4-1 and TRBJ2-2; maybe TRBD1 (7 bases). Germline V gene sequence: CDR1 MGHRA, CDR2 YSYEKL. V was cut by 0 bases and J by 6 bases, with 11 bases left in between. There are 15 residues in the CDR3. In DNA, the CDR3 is TGCGCCAGCAGCCAAGAGGAGGGGGCGCCCGGGGAGCTGTTTTTT. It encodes CASSQEEGAPGELFF.

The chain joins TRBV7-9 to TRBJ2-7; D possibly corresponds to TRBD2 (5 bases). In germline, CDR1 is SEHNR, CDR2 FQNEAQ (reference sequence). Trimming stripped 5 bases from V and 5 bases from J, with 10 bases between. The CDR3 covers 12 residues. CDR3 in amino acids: CASSGRRDEQYF. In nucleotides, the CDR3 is TGTGCCAGCAGCGGCAGGCGGGACGAGCAGTACTTC.

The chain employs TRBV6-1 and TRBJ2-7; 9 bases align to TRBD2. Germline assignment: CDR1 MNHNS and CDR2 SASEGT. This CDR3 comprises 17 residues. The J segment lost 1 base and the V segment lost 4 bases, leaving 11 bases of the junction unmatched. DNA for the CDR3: TGTGCCAGCAGTGCCCCCGCGGGAGGGCCCGGATCCTACGAGCAGTACTTC. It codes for CASSAPAGGPGSYEQYF.

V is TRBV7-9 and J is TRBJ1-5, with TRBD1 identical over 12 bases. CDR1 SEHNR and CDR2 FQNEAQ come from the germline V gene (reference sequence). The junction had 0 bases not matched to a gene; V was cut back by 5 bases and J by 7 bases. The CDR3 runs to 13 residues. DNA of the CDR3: TGTGCCAGCAGCGGGACAGGGGGCCAGCCCCAGCATTTT. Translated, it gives CASSGTGGQPQHF.

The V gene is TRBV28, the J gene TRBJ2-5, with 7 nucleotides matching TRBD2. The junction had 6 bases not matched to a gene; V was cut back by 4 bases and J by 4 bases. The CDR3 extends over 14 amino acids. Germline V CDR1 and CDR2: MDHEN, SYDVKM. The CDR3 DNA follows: TGTGCCAGCAGTTCGTGGTCGGGAGGAGAGACCCAGTACTTC. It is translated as CASSSWSGGETQYF.

The CDR3 here is CASSPRLAGVFYNEQFF. As DNA, the CDR3 is TGTGCCAGTAGTCCTCGACTAGCGGGAGTTTTCTACAATGAGCAGTTCTTC. The genes are TRBV19 and TRBJ2-1; 12 bases are shared with TRBD2. V trimming: 5 bases; J trimming: 3 bases; junction bases outside the gene matches: 8. The CDR3 is 17 residues long. Germline CDR1 and CDR2: LNHDA and SQIVND (reference sequence).

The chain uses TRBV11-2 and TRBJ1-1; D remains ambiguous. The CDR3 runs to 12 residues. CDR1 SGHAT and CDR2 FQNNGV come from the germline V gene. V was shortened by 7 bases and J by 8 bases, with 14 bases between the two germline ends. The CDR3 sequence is CASTHSGREAFF. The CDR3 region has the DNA TGTGCCAGCACCCACTCGGGCAGGGAAGCTTTCTTT. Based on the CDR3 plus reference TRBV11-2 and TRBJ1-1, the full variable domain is EAGVAQSPRYKIIEKRQSVAFWCNPISGHATLYWYQQILGQGPKLLIQFQNNGVVDDSQLPKDRFSAERLKGVDSTLKIQPAKLEDSAVYLCASTHSGREAFFGQGTRLTVV.

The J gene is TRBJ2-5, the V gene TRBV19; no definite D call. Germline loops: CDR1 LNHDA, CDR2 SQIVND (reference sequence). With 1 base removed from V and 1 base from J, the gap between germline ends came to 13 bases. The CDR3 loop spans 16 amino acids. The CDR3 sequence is CASSIARFATQETQYF. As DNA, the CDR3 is TGTGCCAGTAGTATAGCCCGATTCGCTACCCAAGAGACCCAGTACTTC.